These 30 T cell receptor beta chains share one sample of origin, sequenced in a study of shared clonotypes between healthy human individuals. Clones were read by immunoSEQ multiplex PCR, and TCRdb kept only the in-frame ones, dropping some. The sample has under 550,000 clones; 90% to 96% are singletons. The material sequenced was naive CD4+ T cells sorted from blood. The subset is: CD45RA+ positively selected. The receptor set was obtained from a woman in her twenties or thirties in good health.

The V gene is TRBV4-2, the J gene TRBJ2-2; 7 bases line up with TRBD2. Per germline, CDR1 LGHNA and CDR2 YNFKEQ. Trimming took 0 bases from V and 1 from J; bases not matched to a gene: 8. The CDR3 runs to 18 residues. CDR3 DNA sequence: TGTGCCAGCAGCCAAGATGTAGGCCTAGCGGAGAACACCGGGGAGCTGTTTTTT. Translating it yields CASSQDVGLAENTGELFF.

V and J are TRBV7-2 and TRBJ2-7, with a weak D call TRBD2 (6 bases). V was pared by 3 bases and J by 5 bases, with 29 bases between. Germline CDR1 is SGHTA and CDR2 is FQGNSA. The length of the CDR3 is 19 residues. The chain's CDR3 is CASSFQVWGRIAGVNEQYF. The CDR3 bases are TGTGCCAGCAGCTTTCAGGTTTGGGGGAGGATCGCAGGAGTCAACGAGCAGTACTTC.

Here the CDR3 DNA reads TGTGCCAGCTCACCACCCAGCCGAGACACAGATACGCAGTATTTT. Amino acid sequence: CASSPPSRDTDTQYF. V and J are TRBV18 and TRBJ2-3, with D uncertain. The V end lost 0 bases, the J end lost 2 bases, and 9 bases lay between the germline ends. CDR3 length: 15 residues. Germline-derived CDR1 and CDR2 are KGHSH and LQKENI.

The genes are TRBV5-1 and TRBJ2-3; 7 nucleotides align to TRBD1. This CDR3 is 14 amino acids long. Germline loops: CDR1 SGHRS, CDR2 YFSETQ. J was trimmed by 3 bases and V by 6 bases; bases with no gene match: 7. In DNA, the CDR3 is TGCGCCAGCACCCAGGGGGAACCGACAGATACGCAGTATTTT. Protein: CASTQGEPTDTQYF. Drawing the rest from reference TRBV5-1 and TRBJ2-3, the complete variable domain is KAGVTQTPRYLIKTRGQQVTLSCSPISGHRSVSWYQQTPGQGLQFLFEYFSETQRNKGNFPGRFSGRQFSNSRSEMNVSTLELGDSALYLCASTQGEPTDTQYFGPGTRLTVL.

The chain is built from TRBV11-2 and TRBJ2-1; D gene uncertain. V gave up 1 base and J gave up 8 bases, with 3 bases separating them. CDR3 length: 11 residues. Germline assignment: CDR1 SGHAT and CDR2 FQNNGV. DNA of the CDR3: TGTGCCAGCAGCTTAGCTTATGAGCAGTTCTTC. Translation: CASSLAYEQFF.

A single count supports this clone. The V call is TRBV4-1, the J call TRBJ1-1; D is unresolved. The germline V and J ends were trimmed by 0 bases and 0 bases, with 20 bases remaining between them. This CDR3 contains 19 residues. The germline CDR1 and CDR2 sequences are MGHRA and YSYEKL. The CDR3, as DNA: TGCGCCAGCAGCCAAGATAACCAGGTTTTCGTATCCATGAACACTGAAGCTTTCTTT. Its translation: CASSQDNQVFVSMNTEAFF.

The chain combines TRBV28 with TRBJ2-1; 14 positions match TRBD2. CDR3 size: 18 residues. Germline CDR1 reads MDHEN; CDR2 reads SYDVKM. The V gene end was trimmed by 0 bases and the J gene end by 1 base; junction bases not matched to a gene: 2. The CDR3 here is CASSLWGLAGDSYNEQFF. Written as DNA, the CDR3 is TGTGCCAGCAGTTTATGGGGACTAGCGGGGGATTCCTACAATGAGCAGTTCTTC.

This chain links TRBV28 with TRBJ2-7; D is ambiguous. Trimming removed 8 bases from V and 4 bases from J, with 15 bases in between. CDR1 is MDHEN, CDR2 SYDVKM, per germline. CDR3 length: 13 amino acids. The DNA for the CDR3 is TGTGCCAGCGGGTCCCACTCCATTTACGAGCAGTACTTC. It yields the protein CASGSHSIYEQYF.

V and J are TRBV5-1 and TRBJ2-7; no clear D gene. This CDR3 has 15 residues. The V end was cut by 0 bases, the J end by 2 bases, with 12 bases between. Germline CDR1 reads SGHRS; CDR2 reads YFSETQ. The CDR3 DNA sequence: TGCGCCAGCAGCTTGGTCGCAGAGCTACCCTACGAGCAGTACTTC. This encodes CASSLVAELPYEQYF.

The chain is built from TRBV7-9 and TRBJ2-5, with D possibly TRBD1 on 7 matching bases. The DNA end favors TRBJ2-7, so the J call may be wrong. CDR1 is SEHNR and CDR2 is FQNEAQ in the germline V gene (reference sequence). This CDR3 contains 17 residues. The DNA of the CDR3 is TGTGCCAGCAGCCCGGGACAGCCCGGGACTCCTCCCTACGAGCAGTACTTC. Protein sequence: CASSPGQPGTPPYEQYF.

This chain uses TRBV30 with TRBJ1-4; D is uncertain. The CDR3 contains 17 residues. The V gene's germline CDR1 is GTSNPN and CDR2 SVGIG (reference sequence). Trimming pared 2 bases from V and 4 bases from J, leaving 20 bases between. The CDR3 is CAWSPRLGPVDNEKLFF. For the CDR3, the DNA is TGTGCCTGGAGTCCCCGCCTCGGACCGGTTGATAATGAAAAACTGTTTTTT.

The chain employs TRBV7-8 and TRBJ2-5; no firm D call. The end of the DNA aligns better with TRBJ2-7, so the J call may be wrong. The germline CDR1 and CDR2 sequences are SGHVS and FQNEAQ. The CDR3 runs to 16 residues. The CDR3 coding sequence is TGTGCCAGCAGCCGGCGTAGGGCGGATCCCTCCTACGAGCAGTACTTC. Translated, it gives CASSRRRADPSYEQYF.

The rearrangement uses TRBV2 and TRBJ1-2; 8 nucleotides line up with TRBD1. The V segment lost 2 bases and the J segment 7 bases; nucleotides outside the gene matches: 6. The V gene's germline CDR1 is SNHLY and CDR2 FYNNEI. This CDR3 is 14 amino acids long. The CDR3 region is CASSELQGESGYTF. As DNA, the CDR3 is TGTGCCAGCAGTGAATTACAGGGGGAATCTGGCTACACCTTC.

The rearrangement joins TRBV6-5 to TRBJ1-5, with D unresolved. The CDR3 sequence is 13 residues long. V lost 4 bases, J lost 7 bases, and 11 bases lay in between. Looked up from germline, CDR1 is MNHEY and CDR2 is SVGAGI. CDR3 residues: CASSSPPGQPQHF. CDR3 nucleotides: TGTGCCAGCAGTTCCCCCCCGGGGCAGCCCCAGCATTTT.

The CDR3, as DNA: TGCGCCAGCAGCCAAGGACCGAGCTCCTACGAGCAGTACTTC. Encoded protein: CASSQGPSSYEQYF. The J gene is TRBJ2-7, the V gene TRBV4-1; D is unresolved. CDR1 and CDR2 from the germline V gene are MGHRA and YSYEKL. Deletions cut 1 base from V and 0 bases from J, with 7 bases between. This CDR3 comprises 14 residues.

This chain links TRBV28 with TRBJ2-7, with D perhaps TRBD1 (6 bases). CDR1 is MDHEN, CDR2 SYDVKM, per germline. The CDR3 sequence is 13 residues long. Trimming shortened V by 4 bases and J by 7 bases, and 14 bases separated the two germline ends. The CDR3 DNA sequence: TGTGCCAGCAGTTACAGGGAAGCAGGTGAGCAGTACTTC. As protein: CASSYREAGEQYF.

The CDR3 protein is CASRDSTGADTQYF. CDR3 nucleotides: TGCGCCAGCAGGGATTCTACCGGCGCAGATACGCAGTATTTT. This sequence joins TRBV10-2 and TRBJ2-3, with D hard to call. Germline lookup yields CDR1 WSHSY and CDR2 SAAADI. V lost 6 bases and J 4 bases, leaving 14 bases between the germline ends. CDR3 length: 14 amino acids.

CDR3: CASSLLSTDTQYF. The DNA of the CDR3 is TGTGCCAGCAGCTTACTGAGCACAGATACGCAGTATTTT. The genes are TRBV7-9 and TRBJ2-3; D not resolved. CDR3 length equals 13 residues. The germline gives CDR1 SEHNR, CDR2 FQNEAQ (reference sequence). V was pared by 2 bases and J by 0 bases, with 3 bases between.

The chain carries TRBV5-1 and TRBJ2-5, with TRBD2 matching 8 bases. This CDR3 comprises 14 residues. Trimming at V came to 6 bases and at J to 3 bases, leaving 7 bases not matched to a gene. Germline V gives CDR1 SGHRS, CDR2 YFSETQ. The CDR3 loop reads CASKVAAGEETQYF. The CDR3 region has the DNA TGCGCCAGCAAAGTGGCAGCGGGAGAAGAGACCCAGTACTTC.

The rearrangement links TRBV5-1 to TRBJ2-1, with D possibly being TRBD1 (6 bases). CDR1 and CDR2 from the germline V gene are SGHRS and YFSETQ. CDR3 size: 15 residues. The germline V and J ends were trimmed by 0 bases and 9 bases, with 16 bases remaining between them. This CDR3 is CASSLVQQGPSEQFF. Here the CDR3 DNA reads TGCGCCAGCAGCTTGGTTCAACAGGGTCCCAGTGAGCAGTTCTTC.

This clone came up once. The same CDR3 arises from other DNA sequences in this sample as well. This chain connects TRBV28 to TRBJ2-7; unclear D gene. Germline V CDR1 and CDR2: MDHEN, SYDVKM. This CDR3 comprises 13 residues. Deletions cut 6 bases from V and 2 bases from J, with 11 bases between. CDR3 sequence reads: CASSLGTPYEQYF. CDR3 in DNA: TGTGCCAGCAGCCTTGGTACCCCCTACGAGCAGTACTTC. The variable domain in full, with the rest retrieved from reference TRBV28 and TRBJ2-7, is DVKVTQSSRYLVKRTGEKVFLECVQDMDHENMFWYRQDPGLGLRLIYFSYDVKMKEKGDIPEGYSVSREKKERFSLILESASTNQTSMYLCASSLGTPYEQYFGPGTRLTVT.

The chain links TRBV6-6 to TRBJ2-1, with 9 bases fitting TRBD2. V lost 5 bases and J lost 7; bases outside the gene matches: 6. This CDR3 spans 14 amino acids. Germline V gene data show CDR1 as MNHNY and CDR2 as SVGAGI (reference sequence). In DNA, the CDR3 is TGTGCCAGCAGTCAGGGGACTAGCTGGAATGAGCAGTTCTTC. It specifies CASSQGTSWNEQFF.

The chain joins TRBV5-1 to TRBJ1-1; 8 nucleotides line up with TRBD1. This CDR3 contains 14 residues. V shed 4 bases and J 4 bases; nucleotides not matched to a gene: 6. Germline V gene data show CDR1 as SGHRS and CDR2 as YFSETQ. Written as DNA, the CDR3 is TGCGCCAGCAGCCCGCGACAGGGGCCCACTGAAGCTTTCTTT. Protein sequence: CASSPRQGPTEAFF.

This clone was seen just once. The rearrangement joins TRBV7-2 to TRBJ2-1, with a possible D match to TRBD2 (5 bases). CDR1 is SGHTA, CDR2 FQGNSA, per germline. Trimming stripped 5 bases from V and 5 bases from J, with 16 bases between. The CDR3 covers 15 residues. CDR3 in DNA: TGTGCCAGCAGCAATAGCGTGTGGACCGACAATGAGCAGTTCTTC. Translating it yields CASSNSVWTDNEQFF.

V is TRBV14 and J is TRBJ2-1; TRBD2 is a possible D gene (5 bases). Germline assignment: CDR1 SGHDN and CDR2 FVKESK. The CDR3 loop spans 17 amino acids. Trimming took off 5 bases at V and 0 bases at J, with 17 bases between the two ends. The CDR3 region is CASSAKPLSDSYNEQFF. CDR3 sequence (DNA): TGTGCCAGCAGCGCCAAGCCCCTTAGCGACTCCTACAATGAGCAGTTCTTC.

This chain links TRBV19 with TRBJ2-7; no definite D call. Looked up from germline, CDR1 is LNHDA and CDR2 is SQIVND (reference sequence). The CDR3 is 14 residues long. The germline V and J ends were trimmed by 3 bases and 2 bases, with 11 bases remaining between them. The CDR3 DNA reads as TGTGCCAGTAGTATGGAGAGCGTTCCCTACGAGCAGTACTTC. Protein: CASSMESVPYEQYF.

This sequence joins TRBV6-5 and TRBJ2-2, with 11 bases lining up with TRBD1. The CDR3 has 13 amino acids. Germline lookup yields CDR1 MNHEY and CDR2 SVGAGI. The trim removed 5 bases at V and 8 bases at J, leaving 1 base unmatched. The CDR3 loop is CASSRDRGGELFF. The DNA of the CDR3 is TGTGCCAGCAGTAGGGACAGGGGGGGGGAGCTGTTTTTT.

This clone was seen once. CDR3 nucleotide sequence: TGTGCCAGCAGCTTGGAGGCCGGGGACACTGAAGCTTTCTTT. This codes for CASSLEAGDTEAFF. The V and J genes are TRBV5-4 and TRBJ1-1; D is undetermined. Germline V lookup: CDR1 SGHNT, CDR2 YYREEE (reference sequence). V gave up 0 bases and J gave up 3 bases, with 9 bases separating them. The CDR3 consists of 14 residues.

This clone was seen a handful of times. V gene TRBV11-2 combines with J gene TRBJ2-5; D remains unclear. This CDR3 comprises 14 residues. Germline-derived CDR1 and CDR2 are SGHAT and FQNNGV. Trimming shortened V by 1 base and J by 6 bases, and 12 bases separated the two germline ends. The chain's CDR3 is CASSLGVYPQTQYF. The CDR3 region has the DNA TGTGCCAGCAGCTTAGGCGTCTATCCACAGACCCAGTACTTC.

Here the CDR3 DNA reads TGTGCCAGCTCACCACCCGGGGCGGTGAACACCGGGGAGCTGTTTTTT. It specifies CASSPPGAVNTGELFF. The chain uses TRBV18 and TRBJ2-2; D assignment may be TRBD1 or TRBD2 (5 bases each). V was trimmed by 0 bases and J by 1 base, leaving 9 bases between them. The germline CDR1 and CDR2 sequences are KGHSH and LQKENI. The CDR3 runs 16 residues.